The 23 T cell receptor beta chains listed next were all sequenced from one sample in a study of CD8+ T cells in alopecia areata. Isolated RNA was reverse transcribed into cDNA used as the sequencing template. Repertoires were generated with immunoSEQ multiplex PCR, while TCRdb's copy carries only in-frame clones and drops some. The sample shows fewer than 200,000 clones, about three fifths of them seen only once. Noted treatment: oral pan-JAK inhibitor, 5-10 mg twice daily. Specimen: CD8+ T cells sorted from blood, collected at week 24, from a patient treated with tofacitinib. The receptors come from a human donor with alopecia areata.

As DNA, the CDR3 is TGTGCCAGCAGCTTGGCAAGGGGGCTAGAGAGGGGCACTGAAGCTTTCTTT. This translates into CASSLARGLERGTEAFF. This chain joins TRBV5-4 and TRBJ1-1; 7 bases are a match to TRBD1. V was pared by 0 bases and J by 4 bases, with 12 bases of the junction left unmatched. Germline V gene data show CDR1 as SGHNT and CDR2 as YYREEE (reference sequence). CDR3 length equals 17 residues.

The rearrangement links TRBV7-9 to TRBJ1-5; D possibly corresponds to TRBD1 (5 bases). The CDR3 has 14 amino acids. V was pared by 4 bases and J by 6 bases, with 13 bases between. From germline, CDR1 is SEHNR and CDR2 FQNEAQ (reference sequence). The CDR3 region is CASSSLQGGQPQHF. The CDR3 nucleotides are TGTGCCAGCAGCTCCCTTCAGGGAGGTCAGCCCCAGCATTTT.

The chain is built from TRBV15 and TRBJ1-1; D might be TRBD1 (6 bases). Trimming pared 0 bases from V and 4 bases from J, leaving 21 bases between. This CDR3 is built from 18 residues. The germline CDR1 and CDR2 sequences are LNHNV and YYDKDF (reference sequence). CDR3 in DNA: TGTGCCACCAGCAGAGATAAAAGGATGGCAGGGGTGAGCACTGAAGCTTTCTTT. Its translation: CATSRDKRMAGVSTEAFF. Complete variable domain (other parts from reference TRBV15 and TRBJ1-1): DAMVIQNPRYQVTQFGKPVTLSCSQTLNHNVMYWYQQKSSQAPKLLFHYYDKDFNNEADTPDNFQSRRPNTSFCFLDIRSPGLGDTAMYLCATSRDKRMAGVSTEAFFGQGTRLTVV.

The J gene is TRBJ2-5, the V gene TRBV7-6; TRBD1 might be the D (6 bases). The CDR3 has 14 residues. With 7 bases removed from V and 0 bases from J, the gap between germline ends came to 12 bases. Looked up from germline, CDR1 is SGHVS and CDR2 is FNYEAQ. As DNA, the CDR3 is TGTGCCAGCAACTACGGGACATACCAAGAGACCCAGTACTTC. This encodes CASNYGTYQETQYF.

The chain has TRBV6-5 and TRBJ2-7, with D possibly called TRBD1 or TRBD2 (5 bases each). V was clipped by 7 bases and J by 5 bases, with 15 bases between them. This CDR3 spans 13 amino acids. Per the germline V gene, CDR1 is MNHEY and CDR2 is SVGAGI. The CDR3 bases are TGTGCCAGCACACGAGGGACGGGCGACGAGCAGTACTTC. Translating gives CASTRGTGDEQYF.

The chain couples TRBV6-6 to TRBJ1-5; tentative D call: TRBD1 (5 bases). The V end was cut by 1 base, the J end by 1 base, with 8 bases between. Germline CDR1 MNHNY, CDR2 SVGAGI (reference sequence). CDR3 length equals 15 residues. The CDR3, as DNA: TGTGCCAGCAGTTACTGGGACGAGAGCAATCAGCCCCAGCATTTT. Amino acid sequence: CASSYWDESNQPQHF.

The genes are TRBV27 and TRBJ1-5; D possibly corresponds to TRBD1 (5 bases). Germline V gene data show CDR1 as MNHEY and CDR2 as SMNVEV (reference sequence). This CDR3 contains 15 residues. The V and J ends lost 4 bases and 5 bases respectively, with 15 bases between them. CDR3 in DNA: TGTGCCAGCAGTTCCCGGGGAGGGGATTATCAGCCCCAGCATTTT. This sequence encodes CASSSRGGDYQPQHF.

The chain links TRBV7-2 to TRBJ1-1; TRBD1 might be the D (5 bases). Per germline, CDR1 SGHTA and CDR2 FQGNSA. CDR3 length equals 17 residues. V shed 1 base and J shed 1 base, with 16 bases lying between them. DNA of the CDR3: TGTGCCAGCAGCTTAGTGGAGGGGTCACCAAGGAACACTGAAGCTTTCTTT. Translation: CASSLVEGSPRNTEAFF.

The chain uses TRBV29-1 and TRBJ2-3, with D tentatively TRBD1 (5 bases). The CDR3 is 13 amino acids. Trimming removed 5 bases at V and 6 bases at J, with 15 bases between. CDR1 and CDR2 (germline): SQVTM, ANQGSEA. The CDR3 sequence is CSVQDEAGDTQYF. As DNA, the CDR3 is TGCAGCGTTCAGGATGAGGCAGGGGATACGCAGTATTTT.

With regard to this clone: This same CDR3 is encoded by further DNA sequences in the sample. This rearrangement joins TRBV27 to TRBJ2-1; no clear D. The CDR3 spans 11 residues. Trimming shortened V by 6 bases and J by 7 bases, and 7 bases separated the two germline ends. CDR1 MNHEY and CDR2 SMNVEV come from the germline V gene (reference sequence). The CDR3 DNA reads TGTGCCAGCAGCCAATATAATGAGCAGTTCTTC. Protein product: CASSQYNEQFF.

V is TRBV30 and J is TRBJ2-3, with 8 bases fitting TRBD2. The CDR3 runs to 18 residues. V shed 3 bases and J 2 bases; nucleotides not matched to a gene: 16. Germline V gives CDR1 GTSNPN, CDR2 SVGIG (reference sequence). The CDR3 nucleotides read TGTGCCTGGAGCGTATCGCCCACCCGACTAGCGTACACAGATACGCAGTATTTT. Translation gives CAWSVSPTRLAYTDTQYF.

This clone is a singleton in its sample. V and J are TRBV23-1 and TRBJ2-3; D perhaps matches TRBD2 (6 bases). TRBV23-1 is an open reading frame, and its role is uncertain. There are 15 residues in the CDR3. The ends were cut back, 8 bases at V and 5 bases at J, with 20 bases in the middle. The chain's CDR3 is CASGRPGVSGDTQYF. CDR3 DNA: TGCGCCAGCGGACGGCCGGGGGTATCGGGAGATACGCAGTATTTT.

This chain links TRBV5-6 with TRBJ1-2, with TRBD1 matching 8 bases. The junction had 11 bases not matched to a gene; V was cut back by 0 bases and J by 4 bases. Germline V lookup: CDR1 SGHDT, CDR2 YYEEEE. This CDR3 contains 17 residues. The CDR3 nucleotides read TGTGCCAGCAGCTTGGGACCTGACAGGGGAGCCCTCTATGGCTACACCTTC. It codes for CASSLGPDRGALYGYTF.

This clone was detected only a few times. The CDR3: CASSPGGGSYEQYF. The CDR3, as DNA: TGTGCCAGCAGCCCCGGAGGGGGATCCTACGAGCAGTACTTC. This chain joins TRBV7-9 and TRBJ2-7, with D perhaps being TRBD1 or TRBD2 (6 bases each). The CDR3 has 14 amino acids. Between the trimmed V and J ends, which lost 5 bases and 1 base, there was a span of 12 bases. Germline-derived CDR1 and CDR2 are SEHNR and FQNEAQ (reference sequence).

This clone was detected only once. The same CDR3 can be traced to other DNA sequences in this sample. This chain uses TRBV30 with TRBJ2-4, with D tentatively TRBD2 (6 bases). Germline V CDR1 and CDR2: GTSNPN, SVGIG (reference sequence). V lost 3 bases and J lost 0, with 12 bases in between. This CDR3 region has 15 residues. The CDR3 loop reads CAWREASEAKNIQYF. The DNA for the CDR3 is TGTGCCTGGAGAGAAGCTAGCGAAGCCAAAAACATTCAGTACTTC.

The J gene is TRBJ1-4, the V gene TRBV7-9; D is unresolved. Per the germline V gene, CDR1 is SEHNR and CDR2 is FQNEAQ (reference sequence). CDR3 size: 16 residues. Trimming removed 5 bases from V and 4 bases from J, with 17 bases in between. CDR3 in DNA: TGTGCCAGCAGCGGACCGTTGGACGGCCGTAATGAAAAACTGTTTTTT. Its protein product is CASSGPLDGRNEKLFF.

The rearrangement uses TRBV29-1 and TRBJ2-6, with 7 bases identical to TRBD2. Per germline, CDR1 SQVTM and CDR2 ANQGSEA. This CDR3 has 20 residues. J gave up 0 bases and V 2 bases, and 16 bases lay outside the gene matches. This CDR3 reads CSVERSGERGPISGANVLTF. The CDR3 region has the DNA TGCAGCGTTGAAAGATCGGGAGAGCGGGGCCCCATCTCTGGGGCCAACGTCCTGACTTTC.

The V call is TRBV6-5, the J call TRBJ1-6; D is unclear. The CDR3 extends over 12 amino acids. The germline V gene encodes CDR1 MNHEY and CDR2 SVGAGI. V lost 5 bases and J lost 8, with 7 bases in between. CDR3 sequence: CASSPVDSPLHF. Here the CDR3 DNA reads TGTGCCAGCAGTCCCGTAGATTCACCCCTCCACTTT.

The chain employs TRBV29-1 and TRBJ1-1; D may be TRBD1 (6 bases). Germline V lookup: CDR1 SQVTM, CDR2 ANQGSEA. V lost 8 bases to trimming and J lost 1 base, with 11 bases between them. The CDR3 is made up of 12 amino acids. The CDR3 here is CSSQGWNTEAFF. DNA of the CDR3: TGCAGCTCACAGGGTTGGAACACTGAAGCTTTCTTT.

This chain connects TRBV5-1 to TRBJ1-2; 8 bases map to TRBD1. The CDR3 is made up of 13 amino acids. The germline gives CDR1 SGHRS, CDR2 YFSETQ. The J segment lost 5 bases and the V segment lost 4 bases, leaving 4 bases of the junction unmatched. CDR3 amino acids: CASSDDRGYGYTF. CDR3 in DNA: TGCGCCAGCAGCGACGACAGGGGTTATGGCTACACCTTC.

The chain employs TRBV30 and TRBJ1-1; D unclear. This CDR3 region has 11 residues. Trimming shortened V by 5 bases and J by 8 bases, and 12 bases separated the two germline ends. The germline CDR1 and CDR2 sequences are GTSNPN and SVGIG (reference sequence). The CDR3 is CAWGRNIEAFF. In DNA, the CDR3 is TGTGCCTGGGGTAGGAACATCGAAGCTTTCTTT.

As concerns this clone: A read error may be the cause here, since a much bigger clone is one base away. This chain links TRBV7-9 with TRBJ2-7, with 11 bases lining up with TRBD1. The germline gives CDR1 SEHNR, CDR2 FQNEAQ (reference sequence). The CDR3 loop spans 14 amino acids. J was trimmed by 3 bases and V by 5 bases; bases with no gene match: 3. The CDR3 reads CASSAGQGGYEQYF. The CDR3 DNA follows: TGTGCCAGCAGCGCGGGACAGGGGGGCTACGAGCAGTACTTC.

The chain employs TRBV5-6 and TRBJ1-4; a possible D gene is TRBD1 (5 bases). Trimming left V 0 bases short and J 8 bases short, with 5 bases between. The germline CDR1 and CDR2 sequences are SGHDT and YYEEEE. CDR3 length: 12 amino acids. The chain's CDR3 is CASSLGQEKLFF. CDR3 nucleotides: TGTGCCAGCAGCTTGGGACAGGAAAAACTGTTTTTT.